This T cell receptor (beta chain) was identified in a study of T cell repertoires in cytomegalovirus infection. As for the study in general: Signatures in public TCR beta sequences pointed to both CMV infection and matching HLA type.

Study outcomes and limitations: Pooled public TCR beta family frequency picked out CMV carriers with the relevant HLA.

From the reads, TCRdb called clonotypes with MiXCR, one entry per CDR3 protein. Counted here are about 76,000 distinct CDR3 sequences, about 4% occurring once; the ten biggest clones make up over 4.5%. The CDR3 totals 14 residues. V shed 2 bases, J shed 4 bases, and the junction held 7 bases outside the gene matches. The germline V gene has CDR1 DFQATT and CDR2 SNEGSKA (reference sequence). This clonotype occurred many times. The antigen remains undetermined. This receptor was obtained from a human donor in good health (CMV status not recorded). Some clones in this sample may be carry-over from other donors' samples. The sample taken for sequencing was PBMCs. This chain connects TRBV20-1 to TRBJ1-2, with 7 bases identical to TRBD1. CDR3 sequence (DNA): TGCAGTGCTAGACCGACAGGGAATCCCTATGGCTACACCTTC. Translating gives CSARPTGNPYGYTF.